This T cell receptor beta chain originates from a study of blood T cell repertoires in COVID-19 (TCRdb year 2020). Background for the entire study: Collaborator samples came from the United States, Italy and Spain and covered acute and convalescent phases of COVID-19. HLA class I and class II types, where available, came from metadata supplied by the sample provider rather than from assay-based typing. The prospective study material was composed of cDNA or gDNA derived from T cells, B-cell-depleted T cells, or PBMCs. The repertoires were released in a freely available public database meant as a resource for research on the immune response to SARS-CoV-2. The samples were drawn from the first 160 participants of the ongoing ImmuneRACE study and from about 1,200 subjects provided by 6 global collaborators. Deeply sampled blood TCRbeta repertoires from subjects exposed to, actively infected with, or recovered from COVID-19 were included in the dataset. Nearly every sample came with metadata listing a de-identified subject ID, COVID-19 status, age in years and sex.

TCRbeta CDR3 regions were amplified from genomic DNA by means of the immunoSEQ Assay, a bias-controlled multiplex PCR. Processing in the source paper ran as follows. Nucleated cell counts per sample were estimated from amplification of reference gene primers within the assay. To quantify the absolute abundance of each unique TCRbeta CDR3 rearrangement, sequence reads were collapsed and filtered. For each sample, productive Simpson clonality was calculated as the square root of Simpson's diversity index across productive rearrangements. As stored in TCRdb, this immuneACCESS dataset retains in-frame rearrangements with V and J assigned. A fraction of the clones does not appear; measured against another copy, unresolved V genes explain less than half of the discrepancy, and the remainder lacks a known reason. V and J calls and clone size are copied from that table; D and trimming were computed from the DNA. Recorded for this sample are about 180,000 clones; about 90% of them occurred a single time. In total, the top ten clones hold around 21% of the sample.

As regards this clone: The target of this receptor is not known. No base-level quality is on record; no much larger clone is a single base apart.

Whole blood was collected in K2EDTA tubes by collaborating institutions according to the institutions' own protocols. Collaborator samples were shipped for TCRbeta analysis as frozen whole blood, isolated PBMCs, or DNA extracted from either sample type. The germline V gene specifies SGHTA as CDR1 and FQGNSA as CDR2. The CDR3 runs 13 residues from the cysteine to the phenylalanine. Only the CDR3 region is kept as DNA, spanning 39 bases read in frame from base 1. Trimming costs V 6 bases and J 2 bases, and their ends lie 11 bases apart. The research as a whole found: The amount of clinical and demographic metadata varied by source and participant and was provided uncurated.

The sample was peripheral blood. This chain is built from TRBV7-2 and TRBJ2-7; TRBD1 could be the D gene, as 5 bases match. This TCR was recovered from a man between 65 and 85 years old with active or convalescent COVID-19. The CDR3 is CASSRTGTYEQYF. The sequenced DNA is TGTGCCAGCAGTCGAACAGGCACCTACGAGCAGTACTTC.